What follows describes a single TCR beta chain. Its antigen is unknown. The sample originates from a study of cytomegalovirus exposure and HLA in healthy donors. Healthy people donating bone marrow made up the donors. The PCR was carried out with 60 Vbeta primers and 13 Jbeta primers. The protocol was immunoSEQ multiplex PCR, while the TCRdb copy is restricted to in-frame clones and leaves out a portion. The sample lists approximately 160,000 clones, 75% to 90% occurring once. V was pared by 2 bases and J by 0 bases, with 8 bases between. The germline V gene has CDR1 MNHEY and CDR2 SVGAGI. The CDR3 is made up of 14 amino acids. General observations from the study: For most TCR sequences rarity was the rule, although some public TCRs occurred in many donors.

Input material: PBMCs. The genes are TRBV6-5 and TRBJ2-7, with D tentatively TRBD2 (6 bases). The sequence derives from a human donor in good health. The CDR3 DNA reads as TGTGCCAGCAGTTACCGGGGGAGCTCCTACGAGCAGTACTTC. Amino acid sequence: CASSYRGSSYEQYF.